One sample yielded the 13 T cell receptor beta chains listed below, sequenced in a study of cytomegalovirus exposure and HLA in healthy donors. 13 Jbeta primers and 60 Vbeta primers were used for the PCR. The repertoire was sequenced with immunoSEQ multiplex PCR; TCRdb's copy has only in-frame clones and lacks some. The sample lists 130,000 to 150,000 clones, roughly 80% occurring once. Sequenced sample: PBMCs. Receptor source: a young man in good health and CMV-seronegative.

J is TRBJ1-2 and V is TRBV6-1, with D possibly being TRBD1 (5 bases). The V end was cut by 6 bases, the J end by 4 bases, with 15 bases between. Looked up from germline, CDR1 is MNHNS and CDR2 is SASEGT. This CDR3 comprises 14 residues. CDR3 bases: TGTGCCAGCAGGGGGCCCGTGGATGGCTATGGCTACACCTTC. This encodes CASRGPVDGYGYTF.

V usage is TRBV7-2 and J usage is TRBJ2-3; D uncertain. This CDR3 spans 16 amino acids. CDR1 SGHTA and CDR2 FQGNSA come from the germline V gene. Trimming took 1 base from V and 1 from J, leaving 12 bases between them. In DNA form, the CDR3 reads TGTGCCAGCAGCTTAGGGGCCGGCCAGCGCACAGATACGCAGTATTTT. This sequence encodes CASSLGAGQRTDTQYF.

The chain combines TRBV7-2 with TRBJ1-1; no firm D call. Trimming took off 1 base at V and 4 bases at J, with 19 bases between the two ends. This CDR3 is 17 amino acids long. Looked up from germline, CDR1 is SGHTA and CDR2 is FQGNSA. This CDR3 is CASSLVPTVDEGTEAFF. CDR3 nucleotides: TGTGCCAGCAGCTTAGTCCCGACCGTCGATGAGGGCACTGAAGCTTTCTTT.

The rearrangement uses TRBV15 and TRBJ2-7; maybe TRBD1 (5 bases). The CDR3 runs to 14 residues. Germline lookup yields CDR1 LNHNV and CDR2 YYDKDF (reference sequence). The V and J ends lost 3 bases and 4 bases respectively, with 13 bases between them. The CDR3 loop reads CATSSLRAEYEQYF. In DNA form, the CDR3 reads TGTGCCACCAGCAGCCTCAGGGCAGAGTACGAGCAGTACTTC.

V usage is TRBV7-9 and J usage is TRBJ2-2, with 9 bases fitting TRBD1. The V segment lost 3 bases and the J segment 4 bases; nucleotides outside the gene matches: 6. The CDR3 runs 16 residues. Germline-derived CDR1 and CDR2 are SEHNR and FQNEAQ (reference sequence). The CDR3: CASSFPGQGSTGELFF. CDR3 DNA: TGTGCCAGCAGCTTTCCGGGACAGGGATCCACCGGGGAGCTGTTTTTT.

This sequence joins TRBV9 and TRBJ2-7; 9 bases map to TRBD1. Per germline, CDR1 SGDLS and CDR2 YYNGEE. The CDR3 totals 15 residues. J lost 0 bases, V lost 3 bases, and 4 bases had no gene match. CDR3 residues: CASSEGTGYSYEQYF. The CDR3, as DNA: TGTGCCAGCAGCGAAGGGACAGGGTACTCCTACGAGCAGTACTTC.

The DNA for the CDR3 is TGTGCCAGCAGAGACGAGGCCAGGGGGCCGTACGAGCAGTACTTC. The encoded protein is CASRDEARGPYEQYF. V gene TRBV5-5 combines with J gene TRBJ2-7, with TRBD1 matching over 8 bases. The CDR3 has 15 amino acids. With 5 bases clipped from V and 4 bases from J, the junction kept 11 bases outside the gene matches. Looked up from germline, CDR1 is SGHKS and CDR2 is YYEKEE (reference sequence).

The V call is TRBV19, the J call TRBJ1-2, with a possible D match to TRBD1 (6 bases). The length of the CDR3 is 16 residues. V dropped 10 bases and J dropped 8 bases, with 29 bases sitting between them. CDR1 is LNHDA and CDR2 is SQIVND in the germline V gene (reference sequence). This CDR3 is CATRAYDVGGRPGYTF. CDR3 coding DNA: TGTGCCACCCGAGCGTATGATGTCGGGGGGCGCCCCGGCTACACCTTC.

The J gene is TRBJ1-4, the V gene TRBV25-1, with 7 bases lining up with TRBD1. V lost 6 bases and J lost 5; bases outside the gene matches: 6. The CDR3 is 14 amino acids. CDR1 MGHDK and CDR2 SYGVNS come from the germline V gene. CDR3 in amino acids: CASRPGQWNEKLFF. The CDR3 nucleotides are TGTGCCAGCAGACCGGGACAGTGGAATGAAAAACTGTTTTTT.

This clone was recorded only once. The chain uses TRBV7-2 and TRBJ1-5; D gene unclear. CDR1 and CDR2 (germline): SGHTA, FQGNSA. The CDR3 has 14 amino acids. V was pared by 2 bases and J by 6 bases, with 11 bases between. CDR3 sequence (DNA): TGTGCCAGCAGCTTACAATGGGCCGGTCAGCCCCAGCATTTT. This translates into CASSLQWAGQPQHF.

This rearrangement joins TRBV7-2 to TRBJ2-1; 16 bases line up with TRBD2. CDR3 length: 18 amino acids. The trim removed 5 bases at V and 1 base at J, leaving 5 bases unmatched. Per the germline V gene, CDR1 is SGHTA and CDR2 is FQGNSA. CDR3 DNA: TGTGCCAGCAGCGCCGGGACTAGCGGGGGGGCGTCCTACAATGAGCAGTTCTTC. The encoded protein is CASSAGTSGGASYNEQFF.

The chain combines TRBV10-3 with TRBJ2-7, with a weak D call TRBD2 (6 bases). Trimming took off 3 bases at V and 2 bases at J, with 17 bases between the two ends. Germline V gene data show CDR1 as ENHRY and CDR2 as SYGVKD. The CDR3 has 16 residues. The CDR3 protein is CAISDLPGVNTYEQYF. The CDR3 DNA follows: TGTGCCATCAGTGACCTACCGGGGGTTAATACCTACGAGCAGTACTTC.

This chain uses TRBV5-6 with TRBJ1-6; tentative D call: TRBD1 (6 bases). Germline-derived CDR1 and CDR2 are SGHDT and YYEEEE. The CDR3 is made up of 15 amino acids. Trimming took 5 bases from V and 9 from J, leaving 18 bases between them. In nucleotides, the CDR3 is TGTGCCAGCAGAGTCAAGACAGGCTTCGGTTCACCCCTCCACTTT. Translation gives CASRVKTGFGSPLHF.